These T cell receptor beta chains were read from a single sample in a study of T cell repertoires in cytomegalovirus infection. TCRdb reprocessed the reads via MiXCR and lists one record per CDR3 protein. Here the sample spans fewer than 250,000 distinct CDR3 sequences, about 20% being singletons. The source material was CD8+ T cells from PBMCs. The receptors originated from a human donor in good health (CMV status not recorded). Some clones in this sample may be carry-over from other donors' samples. The CDR3 runs from the conserved cysteine through the conserved F or W. D genes are given only for firm matches. For some rows the clone size is stated as once, few or many, or as a class when expanded; others skip it.

abundance,j_gene,d_gene,v_gene,CDR3nt,CDR3aa
few,TRBJ2-1,TRBD2,TRBV28,TGTGCCAGCAGTCCTCATAGCGGGGGGGGCCGCCGATACAATGAGCAGTTCTTC,CASSPHSGGGRRYNEQFF
few,TRBJ2-1,NA,TRBV29-1,TGCAGCGTTGAAGATCTCAGGGAAGATGAGCAGTTCTTC,CSVEDLREDEQFF
few,TRBJ2-7,TRBD2,TRBV28,TGTGCCAGCAGTCCAATTCCGGGGGGGGCCCACGAGCAGTACTTC,CASSPIPGGAHEQYF
NA,TRBJ1-2,NA,TRBV12-3/TRBV12-4,TGTGCCAGCACCATTTACCGAGGCTACACCTTC,CASTIYRGYTF
NA,TRBJ2-2,NA,TRBV4-2,TGTGCCAGCAGAATGGGACTGAACACCGGGGAGCTGTTTTTT,CASRMGLNTGELFF
few,TRBJ1-1,NA,TRBV7-6,TGTGCCAGCAGCCAGGGGTTGCACACTGAAGCTTTCTTT,CASSQGLHTEAFF
many,TRBJ1-2,NA,TRBV4-1,TGCGCCAGCAGCCATGACGGCAACTATGGCTACACCTTC,CASSHDGNYGYTF
few,TRBJ2-1,TRBD2,TRBV12-3/TRBV12-4,TGTGCCAGCAGTTTACCGGGAACTAGCGGGGGCCGCGTAAGTCATGAGCAGTTCTTC,CASSLPGTSGGRVSHEQFF
many,TRBJ2-1,NA,TRBV28,TGTGCCAGCAATGAGCAGTTCTTC,CASNEQFF
NA,TRBJ1-6,NA,TRBV2,TGTGCCAGCAGTGAATTGACAGCGACGGGGTCACCCCTCCACTTT,CASSELTATGSPLHF
NA,TRBJ2-2,NA,TRBV11-2,TGTGCCAGCAGCTTAGGCTCGCCCGGGGAGCTGTTTTTT,CASSLGSPGELFF
many,TRBJ2-3,TRBD2,TRBV7-9,TGTGCCAGCTCCGGGGGGGCCATAGATACGCAGTATTTT,CASSGGAIDTQYF
NA,TRBJ1-1,NA,TRBV19,TGTGCCAGCAGTTGGAAATCGGCGAACACTGAAGCTTTCTTT,CASSWKSANTEAFF
many,TRBJ2-2,NA,TRBV11-2,TGTGCCAGCCACCCCGGCACCGGGGAGCTGTTTTTT,CASHPGTGELFF
many,TRBJ2-1,NA,TRBV12-3/TRBV12-4,TGTGCCAGCAGTTTAAGCCGGGATGAGCAGTTCTTC,CASSLSRDEQFF
NA,TRBJ1-1,NA,TRBV20-1,TGCAGTGCTAGAGGTCAGGGGATCCCTGAAGCTTTCTTT,CSARGQGIPEAFF
few,TRBJ2-1,NA,TRBV10-3,TGTGCCATCGCCCCTCCGGGGGACTTTCACAATGAGCAGTTCTTC,CAIAPPGDFHNEQFF